The 10 T cell receptor beta chains presented below share a single source sample, sequenced in a study of T cells after yellow fever vaccination. TCRdb itself ran the 5' RACE reads through MiXCR, one entry per CDR3 protein. The sample lists about 400,000 distinct CDR3 sequences, around 6.5% occurring once. Sequenced here: PBMCs, sampled 5 days after the yellow fever booster vaccination. Receptors were obtained from a man between 25 and 39 years old who received the YFV17D yellow fever vaccine.

There are many counts of this clonotype. The V gene is TRBV20-1, the J gene TRBJ2-7, with TRBD2 matching over 12 bases. This CDR3 has 15 amino acids. The trim removed 0 bases at V and 4 bases at J, leaving 4 bases unmatched. Per germline, CDR1 DFQATT and CDR2 SNEGSKA (reference sequence). CDR3 residues: CSAREYTSGRYEQYF. The CDR3 DNA follows: TGCAGTGCTAGAGAATATACTAGCGGGAGGTACGAGCAGTACTTC.

This clonotype was detected only a few times. The chain recombines TRBV7-2 with TRBJ2-5, with D tentatively TRBD2 (6 bases). Germline values: CDR1 SGHTA, CDR2 FQGNSA. The CDR3 extends over 15 amino acids. V was clipped by 3 bases and J by 2 bases, with 13 bases between them. The CDR3, as DNA: TGTGCCAGCAGCTTTGGGACTCATCCTCAAGAGACCCAGTACTTC. This sequence encodes CASSFGTHPQETQYF.

This clonotype was detected ten times or more. The chain links TRBV7-9 to TRBJ2-7; D gene unclear. This CDR3 is built from 14 residues. Deletions cut 4 bases from V and 3 bases from J, with 13 bases between. CDR1 is SEHNR and CDR2 is FQNEAQ in the germline V gene (reference sequence). The CDR3 DNA sequence: TGTGCCAGCAGCTACCAGACGGACGGCTACGAGCAGTACTTC. Its protein is CASSYQTDGYEQYF.

CDR3 DNA: TGTGCCAGCAGTTACCAGCGGGAGTTCTACGAGCAGTACTTC. Its translation is CASSYQREFYEQYF. The J gene is TRBJ2-7, the V gene TRBV6-2 or TRBV6-3; 8 nucleotides line up with TRBD2. From germline, CDR1 is MNHEY and CDR2 SVGEGT. V dropped 2 bases and J dropped 3; count of bases not matched to a gene: 3. The CDR3 runs 14 residues.

This clonotype came up many times. The chain couples TRBV10-3 to TRBJ1-2; 8 positions match TRBD1. V lost 11 bases to trimming and J lost 3 bases; unmatched junction nucleotides: 5. The CDR3 sequence is 12 residues long. Germline V CDR1 and CDR2: ENHRY, SYGVKD. The CDR3 loop is CAVSGGDYGYTF. The CDR3 DNA is TGTGCCGTCTCAGGGGGCGACTATGGCTACACCTTC.

This clonotype was observed many times. The V call is TRBV5-1, the J call TRBJ2-7; D not resolved. V was clipped by 4 bases and J by 2 bases, with 10 bases between them. The germline gives CDR1 SGHRS, CDR2 YFSETQ. The CDR3 has 13 residues. The CDR3, as DNA: TGCGCCAGCAGCGAAGCGTCAGCCTACGAGCAGTACTTC. Encoded protein: CASSEASAYEQYF. The full variable domain, with the rest looked up from reference TRBV5-1 and TRBJ2-7, is KAGVTQTPRYLIKTRGQQVTLSCSPISGHRSVSWYQQTPGQGLQFLFEYFSETQRNKGNFPGRFSGRQFSNSRSEMNVSTLELGDSALYLCASSEASAYEQYFGPGTRLTVT.

This clonotype was counted at least ten times. This chain links TRBV30 with TRBJ2-7; 8 bases are a match to TRBD1. The germline V gene encodes CDR1 GTSNPN and CDR2 SVGIG (reference sequence). The CDR3 runs to 15 residues. J was trimmed by 6 bases and V by 5 bases; bases with no gene match: 15. The CDR3 is CAWQDREMKGGEQYF. In DNA, the CDR3 is TGTGCCTGGCAGGACAGGGAAATGAAGGGGGGCGAGCAGTACTTC. The whole variable domain, remainder taken from reference TRBV30 and TRBJ2-7, is SQTIHQWPATLVQPVGSPLSLECTVEGTSNPNLYWYRQAAGRGLQLLFYSVGIGQISSEVPQNLSASRPQDRQFILSSKKLLLSDSGFYLCAWQDREMKGGEQYFGPGTRLTVT.

This sequence joins TRBV5-4 and TRBJ2-7; 9 bases map to TRBD1. Germline V gene lookup returns CDR1 SGHNT and CDR2 YYREEE (reference sequence). Trimming at V came to 4 bases and at J to 3 bases, leaving 5 bases not matched to a gene. The CDR3 is made up of 14 amino acids. CDR3 region: CASSPQGAVYEQYF. CDR3 coding DNA: TGTGCCAGCAGCCCACAGGGGGCAGTCTACGAGCAGTACTTC.

V is TRBV27 and J is TRBJ2-2; TRBD2 agrees at 8 bases. Germline CDR1 and CDR2: MNHEY and SMNVEV (reference sequence). V shed 5 bases and J 0 bases; nucleotides not matched to a gene: 5. The CDR3 is 16 amino acids. The CDR3 region has the DNA TGTGCCAGCAGTCATAGCGGGGCGTCGAACACCGGGGAGCTGTTTTTT. Translation: CASSHSGASNTGELFF.

This clonotype has a count of ten or more. The chain links TRBV7-2 to TRBJ2-1; the match to TRBD2 covers 7 bases. The CDR3 is 16 residues long. V shed 4 bases and J 0 bases; nucleotides not matched to a gene: 6. The germline V gene encodes CDR1 SGHTA and CDR2 FQGNSA. The CDR3 coding sequence is TGTGCCAGCAGCTCTCAAGCGGGGCTCTCCTACAATGAGCAGTTCTTC. Protein: CASSSQAGLSYNEQFF. Supplemented by reference TRBV7-2 and TRBJ2-1, the full variable domain reads GAGVSQSPSNKVTEKGKDVELRCDPISGHTALYWYRQSLGQGLEFLIYFQGNSAPDKSGLPSDRFSAERTGGSVSTLTIQRTQQEDSAVYLCASSSQAGLSYNEQFFGPGTRLTVL.